This T cell receptor beta chain was identified during a study of control samples from healthy donors and cancer patients. TCRdb's table, derived via immunoSEQ multiplex PCR, lists solely in-frame clones and lacks some. The table has 170,000 or so clones, approximately 92% seen once. V lost 5 bases to trimming and J lost 0 bases, with 6 bases between them. CDR3 length: 13 residues. Per the germline V gene, CDR1 is KGHDR and CDR2 is SFDVKD. This rearrangement joins TRBV24-1 to TRBJ1-2; perhaps TRBD1 as D (5 bases). Material for sequencing was blood. The sequence was collected from a man aged 25-40 years in good health. The CDR3: CATSVTANYGYTF. The CDR3, as DNA: TGTGCCACCAGTGTGACAGCTAACTATGGCTACACCTTC.